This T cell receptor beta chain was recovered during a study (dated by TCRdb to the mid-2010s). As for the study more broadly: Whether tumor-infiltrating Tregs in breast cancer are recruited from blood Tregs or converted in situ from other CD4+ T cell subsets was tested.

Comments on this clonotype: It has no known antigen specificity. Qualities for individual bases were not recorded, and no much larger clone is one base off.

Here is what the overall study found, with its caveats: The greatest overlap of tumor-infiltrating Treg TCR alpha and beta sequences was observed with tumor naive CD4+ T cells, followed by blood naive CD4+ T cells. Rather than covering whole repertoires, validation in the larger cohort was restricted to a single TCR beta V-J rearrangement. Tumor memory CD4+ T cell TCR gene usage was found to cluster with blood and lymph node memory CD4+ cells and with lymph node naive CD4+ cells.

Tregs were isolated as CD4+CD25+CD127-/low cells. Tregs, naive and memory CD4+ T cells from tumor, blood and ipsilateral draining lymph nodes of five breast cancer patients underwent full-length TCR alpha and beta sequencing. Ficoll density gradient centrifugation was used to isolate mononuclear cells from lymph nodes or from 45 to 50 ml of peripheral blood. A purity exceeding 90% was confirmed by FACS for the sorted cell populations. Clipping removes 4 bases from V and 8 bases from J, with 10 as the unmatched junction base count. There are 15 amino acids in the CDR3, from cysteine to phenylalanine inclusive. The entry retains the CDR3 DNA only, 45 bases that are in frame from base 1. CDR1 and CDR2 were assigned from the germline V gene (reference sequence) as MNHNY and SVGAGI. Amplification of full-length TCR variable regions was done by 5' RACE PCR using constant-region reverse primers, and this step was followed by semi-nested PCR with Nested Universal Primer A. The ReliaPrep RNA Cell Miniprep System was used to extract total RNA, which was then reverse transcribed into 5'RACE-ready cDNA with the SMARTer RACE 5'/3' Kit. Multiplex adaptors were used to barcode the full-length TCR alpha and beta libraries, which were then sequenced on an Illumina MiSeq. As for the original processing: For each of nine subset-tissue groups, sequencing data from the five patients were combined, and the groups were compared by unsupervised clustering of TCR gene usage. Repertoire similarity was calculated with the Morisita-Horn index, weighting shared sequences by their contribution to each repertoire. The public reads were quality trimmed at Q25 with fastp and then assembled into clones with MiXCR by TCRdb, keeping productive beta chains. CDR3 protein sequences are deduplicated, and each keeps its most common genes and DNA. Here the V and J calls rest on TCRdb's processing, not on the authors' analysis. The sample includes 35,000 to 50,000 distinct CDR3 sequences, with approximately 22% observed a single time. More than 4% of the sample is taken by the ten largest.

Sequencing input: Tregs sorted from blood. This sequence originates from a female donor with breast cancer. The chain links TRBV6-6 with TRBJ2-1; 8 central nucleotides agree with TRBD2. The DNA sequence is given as TGTGCCAGCAGTTTTGTAGCGGGACGGGGATATGAGCAGTTCTTC. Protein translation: CASSFVAGRGYEQFF.